The sequence of this T cell receptor (beta chain) was determined in a study of T cell responses to AZD1222 COVID-19 vaccine (TCRdb year 2021). Regarding the research as a whole: A total of 230 or so trial participants underwent TCR sequencing, of whom 200 to 220 received two doses of AZD1222 and about 26 received two doses of the MenACWY control vaccine. Enrollment into the trials was organized by age into subgroups of 18-55, 56-69 and 70-plus years, and those subgroups contained approximately 150, 30 and 60 TCR-sequenced participants, respectively. Broad study findings and their caveats: After two AZD1222 doses, both the breadth and the depth of spike-specific TCRs were significantly higher than at day 0 and than in MenACWY recipients. Participants were mostly white British and included more females than males, and it was suggested by the authors that clonal diversity may have been underestimated. Reportedly, almost half of the unique spike-specific TCRs recognized epitopes lying outside the regions that are mutated in the B.1.351 and B.1.1.7 variants. The 56-69-year group was small, and its depth increase did not reach significance, likely because of low power. Vaccine-associated CD4 TCRs spanned the whole spike protein, with dominant responses in regions 160-218 and 743-854. Because no day 14 peak-response samples were available, the repertoires could be characterized only after the peak T cell response. Conclusions about previously exposed vaccinees are limited because only six or seven AZD1222 recipients were SARS-CoV-2 seropositive at baseline.

Worth noting for this clone: It lacks a known antigen. Base quality data are lacking; no much larger clone is found one base away.

The CDR3 regions of human TCRbeta chains were subjected to immunosequencing. The authors processed their data as follows. TCRs in the repertoires were matched against a reference library of SARS-CoV-2-specific TCRs that had been generated with the MIRA antigen-specificity platform. Breadth was defined as the fraction of unique TCRs that were SARS-CoV-2-associated, and depth was defined as the fraction of total T cells that were SARS-CoV-2-associated. Each spike-specific TCR was assigned to its reactive spike region and to a CD4 or CD8 class using the MIRA data. Log10-transformed breadth and depth values were compared by one-way ANOVA with Sidak's multiple comparisons tests. TCRdb holds this immuneACCESS table with in-frame rearrangements only. Some clones are missing; in checked studies, unresolved V genes explain under half, and the rest has no known cause. The V and J calls and clone size were taken over from that table, and D and trimming were inferred from the DNA. The sample table lists roughly 180,000 clones, 80% to 95% of them with a count of one. Together, the top ten hold roughly 3.5% of the sample.

Ends trimmed: V by 2 bases, J by 7 bases; bases unmatched to a gene: 14. The CDR3 measures 16 amino acids from cysteine to phenylalanine. Only the CDR3 portion is preserved as DNA: 48 bases, with reading frame beginning at the first base. The CDR1 and CDR2 encoded by the germline V gene are MNHEY and SVGEGT. The time point label for this specimen denotes: about 28 days (+/-7) after the second vaccine dose. AZD1222 recipients with second doses at about 4 weeks or about 12 weeks were pooled, because spike-specific TCR depth and breadth did not differ between schedules. Samples from vaccinated people were obtained from the UK trials COV001 and COV002, which included a single-blind randomized controlled phase 2/3 trial of AZD1222 (ChAdOx1 nCoV-19) in healthy adults. For TCRbeta chain sequencing, PBMC samples from trial participants were taken at day 0 and at day 28 after the second dose.

The sequence joins TRBV6-2 or TRBV6-3 to TRBJ2-7, and TRBD2 matches 7 of the central bases. The specimen comprised peripheral blood, sampled 28 days after the second AZD1222 dose. The sequence was collected from an adult who received the AZD1222 COVID-19 vaccine. The DNA sequence is TGTGCCAGCAGTTACAAGGAAGGGTCTCCGGGGGGTGAGCAGTACTTC. Translated, this gives CASSYKEGSPGGEQYF.